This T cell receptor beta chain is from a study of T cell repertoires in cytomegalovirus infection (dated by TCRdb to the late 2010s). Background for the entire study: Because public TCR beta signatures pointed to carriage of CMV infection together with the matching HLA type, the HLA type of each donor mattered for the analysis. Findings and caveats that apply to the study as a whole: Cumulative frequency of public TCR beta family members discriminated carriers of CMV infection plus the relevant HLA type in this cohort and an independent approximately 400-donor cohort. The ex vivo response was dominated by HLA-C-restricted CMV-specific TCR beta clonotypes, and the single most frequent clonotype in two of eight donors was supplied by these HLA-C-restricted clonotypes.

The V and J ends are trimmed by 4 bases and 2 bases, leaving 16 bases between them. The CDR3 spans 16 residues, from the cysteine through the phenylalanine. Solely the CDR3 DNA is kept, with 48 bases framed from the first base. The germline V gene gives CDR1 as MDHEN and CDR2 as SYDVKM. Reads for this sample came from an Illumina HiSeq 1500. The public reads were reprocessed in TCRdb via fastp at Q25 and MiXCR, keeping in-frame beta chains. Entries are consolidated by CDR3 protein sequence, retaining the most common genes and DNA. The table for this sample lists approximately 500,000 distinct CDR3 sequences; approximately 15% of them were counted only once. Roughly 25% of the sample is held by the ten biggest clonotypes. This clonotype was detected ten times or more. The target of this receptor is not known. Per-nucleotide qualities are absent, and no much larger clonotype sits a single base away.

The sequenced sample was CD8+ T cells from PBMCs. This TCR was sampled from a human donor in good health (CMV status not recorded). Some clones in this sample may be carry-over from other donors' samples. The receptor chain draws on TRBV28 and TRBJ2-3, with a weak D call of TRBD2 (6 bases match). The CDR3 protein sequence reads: CASSSIGGAVTDTQYF. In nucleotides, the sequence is TGTGCCAGCAGTTCAATCGGCGGGGCTGTCACAGATACGCAGTATTTT. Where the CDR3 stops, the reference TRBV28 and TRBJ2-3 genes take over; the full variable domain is DVKVTQSSRYLVKRTGEKVFLECVQDMDHENMFWYRQDPGLGLRLIYFSYDVKMKEKGDIPEGYSVSREKKERFSLILESASTNQTSMYLCASSSIGGAVTDTQYFGPGTRLTVL.